Each of the 17 T cell receptor beta chains below was sequenced from the same sample in a study of technical replicates of blood from a handful of donors. Sequencing used immunoSEQ multiplex PCR; TCRdb keeps in-frame clones, though not all of them. The table lists 76,000 or so clones, 90% to 95% of them singletons. Material for sequencing was T cells isolated from PBMCs. The receptors originated from a human donor in good health.

The gene calls are TRBV2 and TRBJ1-5, with 9 bases identical to TRBD1. The germline CDR1 and CDR2 sequences are SNHLY and FYNNEI. This CDR3 comprises 14 residues. With 6 bases clipped from V and 2 bases from J, the junction kept 2 bases outside the gene matches. In DNA form, the CDR3 reads TGTGCCAGCAGCGACAGGGGGGGCAATCAGCCCCAGCATTTT. Protein sequence: CASSDRGGNQPQHF.

This chain links TRBV5-1 with TRBJ1-1; D call uncertain. Trimming shortened V by 4 bases and J by 10 bases, and 17 bases separated the two germline ends. Looked up from germline, CDR1 is SGHRS and CDR2 is YFSETQ. The CDR3 runs to 13 residues. The CDR3 protein is CASSPPTYAVAFF. For the CDR3, the DNA is TGCGCCAGCAGCCCACCGACTTATGCTGTAGCTTTCTTT.

V and J are TRBV5-6 and TRBJ2-3, with 11 bases lining up with TRBD1. Germline V gene sequence: CDR1 SGHDT, CDR2 YYEEEE. Germline trimming cut 3 bases from V and 0 bases from J; bases unmatched to any gene: 12. The CDR3 has 19 amino acids. The CDR3 nucleotides are TGTGCCAGCAGCTGGGGGGGACAGGGGGACTGGGTGAGCACAGATACGCAGTATTTT. This codes for CASSWGGQGDWVSTDTQYF.

The J gene is TRBJ2-7, the V gene TRBV11-3; TRBD2 might be the D (5 bases). The germline V and J ends were trimmed by 5 bases and 6 bases, with 14 bases remaining between them. CDR1 is SGHNT and CDR2 is YENEEA in the germline V gene. This CDR3 has 13 residues. The CDR3 loop is CASSKIAFGEQYF. The CDR3 DNA sequence: TGTGCCAGCAGCAAGATAGCGTTCGGCGAGCAGTACTTC.

The rearrangement joins TRBV9 to TRBJ2-1; TRBD1 agrees at 8 bases. Germline V lookup: CDR1 SGDLS, CDR2 YYNGEE. Trimming removed 4 bases from V and 8 bases from J; junction bases left unmatched: 14. This CDR3 spans 16 amino acids. CDR3 in amino acids: CASSIGPGTGQDEQFF. DNA for the CDR3: TGTGCCAGCAGCATAGGTCCCGGGACAGGTCAGGATGAGCAGTTCTTC.

This chain joins TRBV5-4 and TRBJ2-1; D perhaps matches TRBD2 (6 bases). CDR3 size: 15 residues. V lost 4 bases to trimming and J lost 0 bases, with 11 bases between them. The germline V gene has CDR1 SGHNT and CDR2 YYREEE (reference sequence). As DNA, the CDR3 is TGTGCCAGCAGCCTCCTGGGGGGCTCCTACAATGAGCAGTTCTTC. Translated: CASSLLGGSYNEQFF.

The chain has TRBV2 and TRBJ2-5, with 10 bases that match TRBD2. The CDR3 covers 16 residues. V lost 4 bases and J lost 5; bases outside the gene matches: 10. The germline CDR1 and CDR2 sequences are SNHLY and FYNNEI. CDR3 loop: CASSVGIAGGRETQYF. In DNA form, the CDR3 reads TGTGCCAGCAGTGTAGGGATAGCGGGGGGCCGGGAGACCCAGTACTTC.

The chain combines TRBV5-1 with TRBJ1-1; tentative D call: TRBD1 (6 bases). V lost 0 bases and J lost 8, with 11 bases in between. Per germline, CDR1 SGHRS and CDR2 YFSETQ. The CDR3 runs 13 residues. Here the CDR3 reads CASSLDQGSEAFF. The CDR3 DNA reads TGCGCCAGCAGCTTGGACCAGGGGAGCGAAGCTTTCTTT.

The chain uses TRBV5-4 and TRBJ2-5; 8 nucleotides agree with TRBD2. Trimming removed 4 bases from V and 3 bases from J; junction bases left unmatched: 2. The CDR3 contains 13 residues. Germline CDR1 reads SGHNT; CDR2 reads YYREEE (reference sequence). The CDR3 loop is CASSPGGEETQYF. Written as DNA, the CDR3 is TGTGCCAGCAGCCCGGGAGGGGAAGAGACCCAGTACTTC.

The chain uses TRBV5-1 and TRBJ1-4, with D perhaps TRBD1 (5 bases). V lost 1 base and J 4 bases, leaving 11 bases between the germline ends. Germline CDR1 reads SGHRS; CDR2 reads YFSETQ. This CDR3 has 15 amino acids. The CDR3 loop reads CASSLLARDNEKLFF. The CDR3 DNA is TGCGCCAGCAGCTTGCTTGCCAGGGATAATGAAAAACTGTTTTTT.

This chain links TRBV20-1 with TRBJ2-5, with D perhaps matching TRBD2 (6 bases). Trimming left V 4 bases short and J 7 bases short, with 10 bases between. This CDR3 is 11 amino acids long. CDR1 is DFQATT, CDR2 SNEGSKA, per germline (reference sequence). CDR3 nucleotide sequence: TGCAGTGCTATAGCGCGGGGGACCCAGTACTTC. It specifies CSAIARGTQYF.

V gene TRBV11-2 combines with J gene TRBJ2-1; 10 bases are shared with TRBD2. In germline, CDR1 is SGHAT, CDR2 FQNNGV. Trimming took 3 bases from V and 7 from J; bases not matched to a gene: 9. There are 16 residues in the CDR3. The CDR3 reads CASSFLAGALGNEQFF. In DNA, the CDR3 is TGTGCCAGCAGCTTTCTAGCGGGAGCCCTCGGTAATGAGCAGTTCTTC.

The chain recombines TRBV6-5 with TRBJ1-1, with TRBD1 matching 8 bases. CDR3 size: 15 residues. Germline CDR1 is MNHEY and CDR2 is SVGAGI. The ends lost 0 bases at V and 4 bases at J; junction bases unmatched: 4. CDR3: CASSYSRGPGTEAFF. The CDR3 DNA reads TGTGCCAGCAGTTACTCCAGGGGGCCGGGCACTGAAGCTTTCTTT.

V gene TRBV12-5 combines with J gene TRBJ2-1; 10 bases are shared with TRBD2. This CDR3 is 14 amino acids long. V lost 5 bases to trimming and J lost 7 bases; unmatched junction nucleotides: 5. Germline CDR1 is LGHNT and CDR2 is FRNRAP. Here the CDR3 reads CASGTSGKPNEQFF. The DNA for the CDR3 is TGTGCTAGTGGTACTAGCGGGAAACCAAATGAGCAGTTCTTC.

The chain employs TRBV19 and TRBJ1-2; 12 bases agree with TRBD1. With 10 bases clipped from V and 6 bases from J, the junction kept 21 bases outside the gene matches. Germline V gene lookup returns CDR1 LNHDA and CDR2 SQIVND (reference sequence). CDR3 size: 18 residues. In DNA, the CDR3 is TGTGCCACTAAACCTAATCCGGGACAGGGGGCTGGAAGTGATGGCTACACCTTC. Translation gives CATKPNPGQGAGSDGYTF.

The rearrangement uses TRBV27 and TRBJ2-3, with D possibly being TRBD2 (6 bases). The germline V and J ends were trimmed by 4 bases and 9 bases, with 8 bases remaining between them. Germline V gene sequence: CDR1 MNHEY, CDR2 SMNVEV (reference sequence). This CDR3 spans 11 amino acids. The CDR3 reads CASSSGGTQYF. CDR3 sequence (DNA): TGTGCCAGCAGTTCTGGGGGGACGCAGTATTTT.

The chain uses TRBV2 and TRBJ1-1, with D uncertain. Germline V CDR1 and CDR2: SNHLY, FYNNEI. The CDR3 sequence is 12 residues long. The V end was cut by 10 bases, the J end by 1 base, with 10 bases between. The CDR3 DNA reads as TGTGCCATGACTCTGGGGAACACTGAAGCTTTCTTT. It translates to CAMTLGNTEAFF.